The sequence of this T cell receptor beta chain was determined in a study of T cells in women clearing cervical HPV infection. Whole-study context: HLA type stays a possible confounder, typing being limited. Study findings and constraints: CIN3+ cases had significantly higher TCR repertoire richness than controls, but evenness did not differ.

Germline trimming cut 4 bases from V and 1 base from J; bases unmatched to any gene: 7. Germline lookup yields CDR1 KGHSH and CDR2 LQKENI. The CDR3 runs 15 residues. A word on this clone: Its cognate antigen is unknown. The CDR3 end lies 3 residues beyond the end of the read and is filled in from the germline J gene.

Assay: immunoSEQ multiplex PCR; the TCRdb copy retains only in-frame clones and omits some. This table lists 20,000 or so clones. This TCR was recovered from a woman aged 18 to 69 with a cervical HPV16 infection that either progressed to CIN3+ or cleared (not recorded which). The sequenced sample consisted of blood buffy coat. This rearrangement joins TRBV18 to TRBJ2-7; 7 nucleotides match TRBD1. CDR3 amino acids: CASSLGTAPSYEQYF. The sequenced CDR3 bases are TGTGCCAGCTCACTCGGGACAGCGCCTTCCTACGAG.